One and the same sample provided the 23 T cell receptor beta chains below, sequenced in a study of T cells in Graves' hyperthyroidism and ophthalmopathy. RNA transcripts yielded amplified TCR beta CDR3 regions. Researchers ran a first-round RT-PCR on the TCR CDR3 using the HTBI primer set. MiXCR, applied by TCRdb to the multiplex PCR reads, yields one record per CDR3 protein. Among 300,000 or so distinct CDR3 sequences, around 23% were seen once, and the ten largest hold around 45%. The sample consisted of blood. The source of these receptors is a woman aged 50 to 65 with Graves' hyperthyroidism.

The table lists this clonotype with a few counts. V usage is TRBV5-1 and J usage is TRBJ1-4; D gene ambiguous. The CDR3 extends over 15 amino acids. V was cut by 3 bases and J by 4 bases, with 13 bases left in between. CDR1 is SGHRS, CDR2 YFSETQ, per germline. The CDR3 DNA is TGCGCCAGCAGCTCAAATGTTGGGATTAATGAAAAACTGTTTTTT. This encodes CASSSNVGINEKLFF.

At least ten counts were recorded for this clonotype. This chain connects TRBV7-9 to TRBJ2-2, with 7 positions matching TRBD1. The germline gives CDR1 SEHNR, CDR2 FQNEAQ (reference sequence). V was pared by 8 bases and J by 5 bases, with 5 bases of the junction left unmatched. This CDR3 spans 13 amino acids. The CDR3 sequence: CASRTGGTGELFF. For the CDR3, the DNA is TGTGCCAGCCGGACAGGTGGAACCGGGGAGCTGTTTTTT.

This chain links TRBV25-1 with TRBJ1-2, with a possible D match to TRBD1 (6 bases). The V and J ends lost 1 base and 8 bases respectively, with 11 bases between them. CDR1 MGHDK and CDR2 SYGVNS come from the germline V gene. This CDR3 comprises 13 residues. Here the CDR3 reads CASSESGVNGYTF. The CDR3 DNA reads as TGTGCCAGCAGTGAATCAGGGGTCAACGGCTACACCTTC.

This clonotype showed up just once. V usage is TRBV27 and J usage is TRBJ2-2; 8 bases fit TRBD2. CDR1 is MNHEY, CDR2 SMNVEV, per germline (reference sequence). J was trimmed by 0 bases and V by 2 bases; bases with no gene match: 5. The length of the CDR3 is 17 residues. The CDR3 DNA sequence: TGTGCCAGCAGTTTAAGGTCGGGGGGGGCGAACACCGGGGAGCTGTTTTTT. Protein product: CASSLRSGGANTGELFF.

The V gene is TRBV4-1, the J gene TRBJ2-5, with TRBD1 identical over 8 bases. CDR1 and CDR2 from the germline V gene are MGHRA and YSYEKL. The CDR3 runs to 14 residues. After removal of 7 bases from V and 5 bases from J, the junction contained 9 bases not matched to a gene. The CDR3 region is CASNQGASEETQYF. In DNA, the CDR3 is TGCGCCAGCAATCAGGGGGCGAGTGAGGAGACCCAGTACTTC.

The J gene is TRBJ2-2, the V gene TRBV6-1, with 8 nucleotides matching TRBD1. Germline CDR1 MNHNS, CDR2 SASEGT. This CDR3 is 14 amino acids long. After removal of 8 bases from V and 5 bases from J, the junction contained 7 bases not matched to a gene. CDR3 in DNA: TGTGCCAGCCTAAGGACAGGGAGGACCGGGGAGCTGTTTTTT. The encoded protein is CASLRTGRTGELFF.

This clonotype was counted between two and nine times. The V gene is TRBV4-1, the J gene TRBJ2-5; D remains unclear. The V and J ends lost 2 bases and 5 bases respectively, with 12 bases between them. The CDR3 extends over 14 amino acids. Per the germline V gene, CDR1 is MGHRA and CDR2 is YSYEKL. In DNA form, the CDR3 reads TGCGCCAGCAGCCAACTTCGGGTCTCCGAGACCCAGTACTTC. As protein: CASSQLRVSETQYF.

This sequence joins TRBV5-1 and TRBJ2-7; 9 nucleotides line up with TRBD2. The CDR3 consists of 16 residues. Trimming at V came to 0 bases and at J to 3 bases, leaving 7 bases not matched to a gene. Germline V gene lookup returns CDR1 SGHRS and CDR2 YFSETQ. The CDR3 sequence: CASSLALGLARYEQYF. DNA for the CDR3: TGCGCCAGCAGCTTGGCCCTGGGACTAGCCCGCTACGAGCAGTACTTC.

This chain joins TRBV12-3 or TRBV12-4 and TRBJ2-7; TRBD2 agrees at 13 bases. The CDR3 runs to 19 residues. The J segment lost 6 bases and the V segment lost 6 bases, leaving 20 bases of the junction unmatched. CDR3 DNA: TGTGCCAGCAGACAACTACCGGGACTAGCGGGGAAGTGGTATGTCGAGCAGTACTTC. It encodes CASRQLPGLAGKWYVEQYF.

In this sample, this clonotype turned up many times. The J gene is TRBJ1-1, the V gene TRBV6-6, with D perhaps matching TRBD1 (6 bases). The CDR3 sequence is 15 residues long. V dropped 0 bases and J dropped 3 bases, with 11 bases sitting between them. From germline, CDR1 is MNHNY and CDR2 SVGAGI (reference sequence). The CDR3 sequence: CASSYSGHHYTEAFF. The CDR3 DNA reads TGTGCCAGCAGTTACTCGGGACACCATTACACTGAAGCTTTCTTT.

The rearrangement joins TRBV19 to TRBJ2-1; D is ambiguous. Germline assignment: CDR1 LNHDA and CDR2 SQIVND (reference sequence). The CDR3 has 13 amino acids. The V gene lost 2 bases and the J gene lost 15 bases, with 17 bases spanning the gap. The CDR3 reads CASSILGSLLPFF. In DNA form, the CDR3 reads TGTGCCAGTAGTATACTGGGTTCCCTCCTGCCGTTCTTC.

This clonotype was observed many times. The rearrangement joins TRBV2 to TRBJ2-7; D unresolved. The CDR3 covers 11 residues. Germline-derived CDR1 and CDR2 are SNHLY and FYNNEI. V shed 6 bases and J shed 4 bases, with 7 bases lying between them. The CDR3 is CASRPIYEQYF. For the CDR3, the DNA is TGTGCCAGCAGACCTATTTACGAGCAGTACTTC.

This clonotype was observed at least ten times. This chain connects TRBV30 to TRBJ1-2; D is undetermined. The CDR3 is 15 residues long. CDR1 and CDR2 from the germline V gene are GTSNPN and SVGIG (reference sequence). V gave up 3 bases and J gave up 2 bases, with 16 bases separating them. The CDR3 loop reads CAWRDPYKSNYGYTF. The CDR3 DNA reads as TGTGCCTGGAGAGACCCTTACAAATCAAACTATGGCTACACCTTC.

This clonotype was detected many times. The chain uses TRBV28 and TRBJ2-3; a weak D match, TRBD2 (6 bases). In germline, CDR1 is MDHEN, CDR2 SYDVKM. V was pared by 7 bases and J by 1 base, with 6 bases between. The CDR3 covers 12 residues. DNA of the CDR3: TGTGCCAGCACGGGAGGCACAGATACGCAGTATTTT. Amino acid sequence: CASTGGTDTQYF.

There are a few counts of this clonotype. The CDR3 DNA reads as TGTGCCACCAGTGATTTGCATGGGGGGGGATCCTACAATGAGCAGTTCTTC. Translating it yields CATSDLHGGGSYNEQFF. V gene TRBV24-1 combines with J gene TRBJ2-1; 7 bases are shared with TRBD2. The CDR3 covers 17 residues. Germline trimming cut 0 bases from V and 1 base from J; bases unmatched to any gene: 5. In germline, CDR1 is KGHDR, CDR2 SFDVKD.

Points on this clonotype: This sequence may be a read error, since a much larger clone differs from it by one base. The V and J genes are TRBV7-2 and TRBJ2-3; perhaps TRBD1 as D (5 bases). The CDR3 runs 16 residues. V lost 5 bases and J 0 bases, leaving 15 bases between the germline ends. From germline, CDR1 is SGHTA and CDR2 FQGNSA. The CDR3 sequence: CASSDPRRGSTDTQYF. The CDR3 nucleotides read TGTGCCAGCAGCGACCCCAGAAGGGGAAGCACAGATACGCAGTATTTT. The whole variable domain, filled in from reference TRBV7-2 and TRBJ2-3, reads GAGVSQSPSNKVTEKGKDVELRCDPISGHTALYWYRQSLGQGLEFLIYFQGNSAPDKSGLPSDRFSAERTGGSVSTLTIQRTQQEDSAVYLCASSDPRRGSTDTQYFGPGTRLTVL.

This clonotype was counted at least ten times. This chain connects TRBV20-1 to TRBJ2-1; 8 nucleotides line up with TRBD2. The J segment lost 4 bases and the V segment lost 3 bases, leaving 5 bases of the junction unmatched. The CDR3 totals 14 residues. Germline assignment: CDR1 DFQATT and CDR2 SNEGSKA (reference sequence). The CDR3 here is CSASPPGGYNEQFF. CDR3 bases: TGCAGTGCTAGTCCCCCGGGAGGGTACAATGAGCAGTTCTTC.

This clonotype was recorded many times. CDR3 loop: CASSLGRVKTQYF. CDR3 in DNA: TGTGCCAGCAGTTTGGGCAGGGTGAAGACCCAGTACTTC. The chain joins TRBV12-3 or TRBV12-4 to TRBJ2-5; a possible D gene is TRBD1 (5 bases). The V gene lost 3 bases and the J gene lost 6 bases, with 11 bases spanning the gap. The CDR3 is 13 residues long.

This clonotype was detected many times. V and J are TRBV20-1 and TRBJ2-5; 8 nucleotides agree with TRBD1. The V and J ends lost 6 bases and 5 bases, in that order; junction bases with no gene match: 5. The germline CDR1 and CDR2 sequences are DFQATT and SNEGSKA (reference sequence). The CDR3 sequence is 12 residues long. CDR3 loop: CSATDREETQYF. CDR3 in DNA: TGCAGTGCCACGGACAGGGAGGAGACCCAGTACTTC.

This clonotype was counted many times. The rearrangement joins TRBV20-1 to TRBJ2-3; no clear D gene. CDR1 DFQATT and CDR2 SNEGSKA come from the germline V gene (reference sequence). V was clipped by 0 bases and J by 0 bases, with 13 bases between them. This CDR3 is built from 16 residues. CDR3 nucleotide sequence: TGCAGTGCTAGAGATACTGGCGGTGCTAGCACAGATACGCAGTATTTT. Translated, it gives CSARDTGGASTDTQYF.

This clonotype was observed a handful of times. The CDR3 loop reads CASSEEQGRNEKLFF. CDR3 DNA: TGTGCCAGCAGTGAAGAACAGGGACGGAATGAAAAACTGTTTTTT. J is TRBJ1-4 and V is TRBV2; possible D gene TRBD1, 6 bases. There are 15 residues in the CDR3. V was pared by 1 base and J by 5 bases, with 11 bases between. In germline, CDR1 is SNHLY, CDR2 FYNNEI.

Ten or more counts support this clonotype. The rearrangement links TRBV6-1 to TRBJ1-1; 7 positions match TRBD1. Trimming at V came to 3 bases and at J to 3 bases, leaving 4 bases not matched to a gene. This CDR3 is built from 14 residues. From germline, CDR1 is MNHNS and CDR2 SASEGT. The CDR3 reads CASSELQGYTEAFF. CDR3 in DNA: TGTGCCAGCAGTGAGCTACAGGGGTACACTGAAGCTTTCTTT.

Remarks on this clonotype: One end of the junction varies from germline; a read error may be responsible. The gene calls are TRBV6-1 and TRBJ2-3; 13 bases are shared with TRBD2. Germline CDR1 reads MNHNS; CDR2 reads SASEGT. CDR3 length: 16 residues. The CDR3 nucleotides are TGTGCCAGCAGTTCAAGTGGGACTAGCGGGACAGGTACGCAGTATTTT. This encodes CASSSSGTSGTGTQYF.